The clone carrying this T cell receptor (beta chain) appeared a few times. TCRdb called the RT-PCR reads again in MiXCR, with one record for every CDR3 protein. Of fewer than 95,000 distinct CDR3 sequences in the sample, 4% to 5% are singletons; the top ten hold about 3%. This entry belongs to a study of patients and donors after allogeneic stem cell transplantation. CDR1 DFQATT and CDR2 SNEGSKA come from the germline V gene (reference sequence). V dropped 5 bases and J dropped 8 bases, with 15 bases sitting between them. This CDR3 contains 13 residues. Sequencing used blood, either unsorted or a sorted T cell fraction (not recorded which). The rearrangement joins TRBV20-1 to TRBJ2-2; TRBD2 might be the D (6 bases). The sequence came from a human donor who was either an allogeneic HSCT recipient or a stem cell or donor lymphocyte infusion donor (not recorded which). It is not recorded whose cells these are; they may come from a transplant donor. For the CDR3, the DNA is TGCAGTGCTGGGGGACTCCTTGGGGGGGAGCTGTTTTTT. It yields the protein CSAGGLLGGELFF.